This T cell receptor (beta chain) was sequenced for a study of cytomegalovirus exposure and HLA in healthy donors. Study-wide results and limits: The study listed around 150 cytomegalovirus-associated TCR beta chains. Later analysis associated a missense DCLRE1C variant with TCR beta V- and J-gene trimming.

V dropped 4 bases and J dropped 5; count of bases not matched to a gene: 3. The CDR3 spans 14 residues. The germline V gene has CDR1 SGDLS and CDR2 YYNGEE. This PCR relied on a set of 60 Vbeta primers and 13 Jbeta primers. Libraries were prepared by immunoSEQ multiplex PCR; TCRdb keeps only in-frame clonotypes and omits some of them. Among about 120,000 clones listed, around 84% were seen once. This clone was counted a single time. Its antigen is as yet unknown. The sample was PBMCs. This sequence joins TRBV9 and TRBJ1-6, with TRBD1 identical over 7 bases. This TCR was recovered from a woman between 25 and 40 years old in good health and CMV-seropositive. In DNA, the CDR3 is TGTGCCAGCAGCCTCGGGACAGATAATTCACCCCTCCACTTT. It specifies CASSLGTDNSPLHF.